Detailed here is one TCR beta chain. The antigen it binds to is not known. Qualities for individual bases were not recorded, and no much larger clone is one base off. In total, roughly 710 healthy bone marrow donors made up the cohort. At the time of sampling, every cohort member was nominally healthy, though immune exposures that went unrecorded were likely present. The donor was CMV seronegative and belonged to the group of approximately 320 seronegative cohort members. A peripheral blood sample was collected from each donor, and TCR beta sequencing was performed on peripheral blood mononuclear cells. The Qiagen DNeasy Blood Extraction Kit was used to extract genomic DNA from the blood cell samples. This entry is derived from a study of cytomegalovirus exposure and HLA in healthy donors (dated by TCRdb to about 2017). Turning to the overall study: An earlier analysis of approximately 640 of the donors reported approximately 300 Gb of sequence data and 117 million unique TCR beta sequences from about 200 million T cells. An early release covering roughly 600 HLA-typed donors comprised 300 to 350 gigabases of sequencing data and tens of millions of unique TCR sequences. Of the approximately 400 genotyped donors, less than 90% were placed in the genetic ancestry cluster associated with self-reported Caucasian donors. The aim of the study was to test whether cataloging public T cell receptors could identify signatures of past pathogen exposure. Using immunosequencing, the study profiled T cell repertoires from 666 subjects and related those repertoires to cytomegalovirus serostatus. A separate validation cohort of approximately 130 different subjects was used in addition to the roughly 620-subject first cohort. To predict cytomegalovirus infection status, the study combined high-throughput TCR immunosequencing, statistical association of individual TCRs with disease status, and machine learning. In a later analysis, previously published TCR beta repertoires from 666 donors were re-analyzed and high-resolution HLA genotyping was added so that TCR occurrence patterns could be studied. In the later analysis, no new phenotypic data were used to find candidate immune exposures; instead, reliance was placed on TCR beta sequences and their occurrence across donors. An earlier analysis of approximately 580 of the donors used high-throughput TCR beta sequencing to judge whether each TCR beta V gene segment behaved as functional or pseudogenic. Alongside the repertoire data, information on donor age, sex, ethnicity and CMV serostatus was compiled. In a later genetic analysis, genome-wide SNP genotypes for about 55% of the 666 donors were used, and that subset was treated as a discovery cohort. All discovery cohort repertoires had been generated on a single sequencing platform. Both class I and class II loci were covered by HLA typing, at four-digit resolution. Typing coverage differed by locus: A, B, C, DRB1 and DQB1 were typed in about 620-640 donors, DQA1 in about 500, DPA1 in around 600, and DPB1 in approximately 450. Because of strong linkage in the cohort, a few DR-DQ haplotypes were treated as single units for association and clustering. Across approximately 400 genotyped donors of the cohort, an average of about 240,000 unique TCR beta nucleotide sequences per donor were sequenced, and 15% to 20% of those sequences were non-productive. Overall study outcomes, separate from this receptor: A further reported finding was that TCR beta sequences accurately predicted the HLA-A and HLA-B alleles for most subjects in the first cohort. Some IMGT-functional V segments, including TRBV6-2 and TRBV6-3, could not be distinguished by the 87-base-pair reads and were therefore excluded. The only immune exposure information available for the cohort was CMV serostatus. In this cohort, only TCR beta chains were sequenced, and detectable features were limited by the absence of alpha or paired-chain data. A later genetic analysis associated a missense DCLRE1C variant with V-gene and J-gene trimming of TCR beta chains, and an independent cohort replicated the association. While some public TCRs were present in many individuals, most TCR sequences turned up only very rarely across donors. When HLA alleles, especially DR and DQ, strongly co-occurred, attributing TCR associations to individual alleles was difficult. An earlier analysis of approximately 530 of the donors showed that most TCR beta V segments appeared in productive rearrangements either about 90% or about 30% of the time, which broadly matched IMGT annotations. The sequencing pipeline was judged likely to have produced a cluster of highly shared sequence variants as a technical artifact. According to a later analysis, most CMV-associated TCR beta chains appeared to be HLA-restricted, and the HLA associations seemed to be driven largely by CMV exposure. It was suggested by the authors that the approach could potentially be generalized to other disease states and immunological phenotypes. Because counts were too low, 15 to 20 rarely observed V segments, including chromosome 9 orphons, were excluded from the earlier analysis of some 590 of the donors. The classifier was reported to diagnose cytomegalovirus status with high specificity and sensitivity in both the original and validation cohorts. Correlated functional status among segregating V segments might be attributable to linkage disequilibrium, but an unknown experimental factor could not be ruled out. A later analysis found that HLA-associated TCR beta chains were more clonally expanded and had lower generation probabilities than equally common non-associated chains. The study listed over 150 TCR beta chains as associated with cytomegalovirus. In vitro tests confirmed that a few of the cytomegalovirus-associated TCR beta chains recognize cytomegalovirus antigens. In a later analysis, 16,951 TCR beta sequences were associated with specific HLA alleles at a false discovery rate of 0.05. In a later analysis, TCR association rates were found to vary across HLA loci, with the most associated TCRs seen for DRB1 alleles and the fewest for HLA-C alleles. Presence/absence analyses assumed roughly uniform sequencing depth across donors, an assumption that may not hold. In a later genetic analysis, fewer N-insertions in productive TCRs were reported among donors in an Asian-associated ancestry cluster than the approximately 670-donor mean. HLA typing was unavailable for some donors at each locus, so association tests used only the typed subset. According to a later analysis, parvovirus B19, influenza, CMV and Epstein-Barr virus appeared linked to several top co-occurrence clusters.

The CDR3 holds 10 amino acids from the cysteine to the phenylalanine. Only CDR3 DNA is held: 30 bases, read in frame from base 1. The germline V gene specifies MDHEN as CDR1 and SYDVKM as CDR2. To prepare the library, the immunoSEQ multiplex PCR assay was applied. For the multiplex PCR, a mixture combining 60 forward primers for TCR Vbeta segments and 13 reverse primers for TCR Jbeta segments was used. A multiplex PCR assay on genomic DNA amplified the CDR3 region of rearranged TCR beta genes. On the Illumina HiSeq System, the amplified TCR beta libraries were sequenced as 87-base-pair reads. The paper's data handling went like this. A later analysis tallied tens of millions of unique TCR beta chains across the 610 or so repertoires, and approximately 12 million of those chains were shared by two or more donors. To remove PCR and sequencing errors, raw reads were error-corrected and collapsed into unique sequences using a nearest-neighbor algorithm that merged closely related sequences. To assign V, D and J gene segments, CDR3 sequences were aligned to IMGT reference sequences. For a sequence to be retained, a match of at least six nucleotides was required to both a V gene segment and a J gene segment. Rearrangements were called productive when the CDR3 lacked stop codons and stayed in frame with V and J; all others were non-productive. CDR3 was defined according to IMGT convention as the region running from the second conserved V-encoded cysteine to the conserved J-encoded phenylalanine. The earlier analysis of roughly 590 of the donors excluded sequences that lacked an unambiguous match to a single V gene segment. An earlier analysis of 500 to 700 of the donors classified V segments as functional when productive rearrangements were above 56.7% and as segregating when the standard deviation between donors was above 5%. A statistical classification framework was built to diagnose cytomegalovirus status from the catalog of TCR beta chain sequences. In a later analysis, V and J genes were assigned by comparing TCR nucleotide sequences against IMGT/GENE-DB human TR gene sequences. A later analysis assigned CDR3 sequences and most-parsimonious VDJ recombination scenarios with the TCRdist pipeline. In a later analysis, each TCR beta chain was defined by its CDR3 amino acid sequence together with its V-gene family, and reads lacking a unique V-gene family were excluded. A later analysis removed several hundred highly shared, low-generation-probability nucleotide sequences to deal with suspected cross-contamination and a sequencing artifact. In a later analysis, a clonal expansion index was calculated for each public chain from normalized within-repertoire ranks of inferred template counts. In a later analysis, generation probabilities were computed using a VDJ recombination model fitted to out-of-frame rearrangements, and the results were checked against IGoR. In a later analysis, hypergeometric tests were used to score TCR-TCR, TCR-HLA and TCR-CMV co-occurrence, with a repertoire-size bias correction applied to TCR pairs. To estimate false discovery rates, a later analysis permuted the HLA or CMV assignments 20 times. In a later analysis, co-occurring TCRs were grouped using DBSCAN, with TCRdist sequence similarity added in when clustering inside HLA-allele-positive subsets. Repertoires with fewer than 30,000 or more than 120,000 public chains, plus five repertoires with anomalous nucleotide sharing, were excluded from co-occurrence clustering. Held by TCRdb, this immuneACCESS table contains in-frame sequences only and omits some clones. Under half of the omission traces to an unresolved V gene where checked; the cause of the rest is unknown. V and J calls plus clone size are reproduced from that table; the DNA served to infer D and trimming. The sample table records around 200,000 clones; under 85% of these occur just once. The ten biggest clones cover 1.6% of the sample.

Sequenced input: PBMCs. In this chain, TRBV28 is recombined with TRBJ1-1, with the D gene too uncertain to name. The clonotype was recovered from a woman younger than 35 in good health and CMV-seronegative. The CDR3 reads as follows: CAVANTEAFF. In nucleotides, the sequence is TGTGCAGTGGCGAACACTGAAGCTTTCTTT.